This is a list of T cell receptor beta chains from one sample in a study of shared clonotypes between healthy human individuals. The assay was immunoSEQ multiplex PCR, and TCRdb's table has in-frame clones only and misses some. This sample has millions of clones; just over 90% occur once, and the top ten carry 1.5% to 2%. Input material: naive CD8+ T cells from PBMCs. The source is a man between 18 and 29 years old in good health. Some clones in this sample may be carry-over from other donors' samples. CDR3s include the opening cysteine and the closing phenylalanine or tryptophan. The D gene is left open where the match is weak.

cdr3_aa: CASSKGGGPPDTQYF; d_call: -; j_call: TRBJ2-3; v_call: TRBV9
cdr3_aa: CASSMEVEAFF; d_call: -; j_call: TRBJ1-1; v_call: TRBV19
cdr3_aa: CASSTGTGVFYNEQFF; d_call: TRBD1; j_call: TRBJ2-1; v_call: TRBV27
cdr3_aa: CASSSVPYEQYF; d_call: -; j_call: TRBJ2-7; v_call: TRBV7-2
cdr3_aa: CASSQAGGPTHEQFF; d_call: TRBD2; j_call: TRBJ2-1; v_call: TRBV5-6
cdr3_aa: CASSLDLGTYDNEQFF; d_call: -; j_call: TRBJ2-1; v_call: TRBV11-2
cdr3_aa: CASMGLQGSNQPQHF; d_call: -; j_call: TRBJ1-5; v_call: TRBV16
cdr3_aa: CASSYLSGDEQFF; d_call: -; j_call: TRBJ2-1; v_call: TRBV19
cdr3_aa: CASSIGTASSYEQYF; d_call: -; j_call: TRBJ2-7; v_call: TRBV19
cdr3_aa: CASSPAGDTYEQYF; d_call: -; j_call: TRBJ2-7; v_call: TRBV7-9
cdr3_aa: CASSFVGATYEQYF; d_call: -; j_call: TRBJ2-7; v_call: TRBV28
cdr3_aa: CASSNGLSSYNEQFF; d_call: -; j_call: TRBJ2-1; v_call: TRBV19
cdr3_aa: CASSLRTGGQEAQYF; d_call: TRBD1; j_call: TRBJ2-5; v_call: TRBV7-9
cdr3_aa: CASSARDRDPYSNQPQHF; d_call: TRBD1; j_call: TRBJ1-5; v_call: TRBV9
cdr3_aa: CASSPGQGLSNTEAFF; d_call: TRBD1; j_call: TRBJ1-1; v_call: TRBV5-1
cdr3_aa: CASSPSGVPYERYF; d_call: -; j_call: TRBJ2-7; v_call: TRBV2
cdr3_aa: CASSLGGINQPQHF; d_call: -; j_call: TRBJ1-5; v_call: TRBV7-9
cdr3_aa: CASSPGGGYGYTF; d_call: -; j_call: TRBJ1-2; v_call: TRBV7-9
cdr3_aa: CASSELGEEQFF; d_call: -; j_call: TRBJ2-1; v_call: TRBV10-2
cdr3_aa: CASSVRTEGYRYGYTF; d_call: -; j_call: TRBJ1-2; v_call: TRBV9
cdr3_aa: CASRTSGRAQDEQYF; d_call: TRBD2; j_call: TRBJ2-7; v_call: TRBV19
cdr3_aa: CASSFTGDGTGELFF; d_call: TRBD1; j_call: TRBJ2-2; v_call: TRBV5-1
cdr3_aa: CASSYGTGLWSEQYF; d_call: -; j_call: TRBJ2-7; v_call: TRBV6-6
cdr3_aa: CASSYPDEQFF; d_call: -; j_call: TRBJ2-1; v_call: TRBV7-8
cdr3_aa: CASSWEPGTVYGYTF; d_call: TRBD1; j_call: TRBJ1-2; v_call: TRBV5-5
cdr3_aa: CASSLAQGAIYGYTF; d_call: TRBD1; j_call: TRBJ1-2; v_call: TRBV5-5
cdr3_aa: CASLGQAPYTGELFF; d_call: TRBD1; j_call: TRBJ2-2; v_call: TRBV10-3
cdr3_aa: CASSPSSGLAGGWRSGELFF; d_call: TRBD2; j_call: TRBJ2-2; v_call: TRBV27